The 13 T cell receptor beta chains below all came from one sample that was sequenced in a study of cytomegalovirus exposure and HLA in healthy donors. PCR amplification relied on 60 Vbeta primers (plus 13 Jbeta primers). The method was immunoSEQ multiplex PCR; TCRdb's version includes in-frame clones alone and lacks a portion of them. The data show 200,000 to 250,000 clones, roughly four fifths seen once. Sequencing was carried out using PBMCs. The receptors were gathered from a woman aged 35 to 49 in good health and CMV-seronegative.

The chain recombines TRBV18 with TRBJ2-7; D gene unclear. In germline, CDR1 is KGHSH, CDR2 LQKENI. V lost 3 bases to trimming and J lost 5 bases, with 11 bases between them. The CDR3 has 13 residues. For the CDR3, the DNA is TGTGCCAGCTCACCCTTAGAGGCAAACGAGCAGTACTTC. Encoded protein: CASSPLEANEQYF. Variable domain in full (rest from reference TRBV18 and TRBJ2-7): NAGVMQNPRHLVRRRGQEARLRCSPMKGHSHVYWYRQLPEEGLKFMVYLQKENIIDESGMPKERFSAEFPKEGPSILRIQQVVRGDSAAYFCASSPLEANEQYFGPGTRLTVT.

The sample holds one count of this clone. The chain uses TRBV7-9 and TRBJ1-5; no definite D call. Trimming stripped 2 bases from V and 6 bases from J, with 14 bases between. From germline, CDR1 is SEHNR and CDR2 FQNEAQ (reference sequence). The CDR3 is 15 residues long. The CDR3 nucleotides read TGTGCCAGCAGCTTATCGGGGTCCGCCGCTCAGCCCCAGCATTTT. Amino acids: CASSLSGSAAQPQHF.

This rearrangement joins TRBV11-3 to TRBJ1-3, with TRBD1 identical over 9 bases. The V gene's germline CDR1 is SGHNT and CDR2 YENEEA. The ends lost 7 bases at V and 2 bases at J; junction bases unmatched: 3. CDR3 length: 14 residues. The CDR3 nucleotides read TGTGCCAGCACCGGACAGGGGCCTGGAAACACCATATATTTT. Its protein is CASTGQGPGNTIYF.

The chain has TRBV28 and TRBJ2-5, with a weak D call TRBD2 (7 bases). Trimming shortened V by 5 bases and J by 7 bases, and 11 bases separated the two germline ends. Germline V gene data show CDR1 as MDHEN and CDR2 as SYDVKM. This CDR3 comprises 12 residues. Here the CDR3 DNA reads TGTGCCAGCAGTAGGGGGGGCGGGACCCAGTACTTC. Its protein is CASSRGGGTQYF. Supplemented by reference TRBV28 and TRBJ2-5, the full variable domain reads DVKVTQSSRYLVKRTGEKVFLECVQDMDHENMFWYRQDPGLGLRLIYFSYDVKMKEKGDIPEGYSVSREKKERFSLILESASTNQTSMYLCASSRGGGTQYFGPGTRLLVL.

This rearrangement joins TRBV29-1 to TRBJ1-2; TRBD1 matches 7 bases. The CDR3 runs to 11 residues. Germline V gene data show CDR1 as SQVTM and CDR2 as ANQGSEA. V lost 7 bases to trimming and J lost 4 bases; unmatched junction nucleotides: 3. CDR3 bases: TGCAGCGCTGGGACAGCCTATGGCTACACCTTC. This gives the protein CSAGTAYGYTF.

The J gene is TRBJ1-1, the V gene TRBV5-8; tentatively, D is TRBD1 (5 bases). The CDR3 runs to 12 residues. CDR1 and CDR2 (germline): SGHTS, YDEGEE. Trimming left V 6 bases short and J 7 bases short, with 13 bases between. CDR3 sequence: CASILGLGEAFF. The CDR3 DNA reads TGTGCCAGCATCCTGGGACTTGGTGAAGCTTTCTTT.

The genes are TRBV27 and TRBJ1-1; 9 nucleotides line up with TRBD1. CDR1 and CDR2 (germline): MNHEY, SMNVEV (reference sequence). The CDR3 totals 14 residues. Trimming at V came to 6 bases and at J to 5 bases, leaving 7 bases not matched to a gene. For the CDR3, the DNA is TGTGCCAGCAGGGCACAGGGGGCGCTTACTGAAGCTTTCTTT. This gives the protein CASRAQGALTEAFF.

The rearrangement joins TRBV30 to TRBJ2-2; 9 bases align to TRBD1. The CDR3 consists of 12 residues. The germline CDR1 and CDR2 sequences are GTSNPN and SVGIG (reference sequence). Trimming cost V 7 bases and J 5 bases; bases outside gene matches: 2. The CDR3 here is CASGTGTGELFF. CDR3 bases: TGTGCCTCCGGGACAGGGACCGGGGAGCTGTTTTTT. Using reference TRBV30 and TRBJ2-2 for the parts outside the CDR3, the full variable domain is SQTIHQWPATLVQPVGSPLSLECTVEGTSNPNLYWYRQAAGRGLQLLFYSVGIGQISSEVPQNLSASRPQDRQFILSSKKLLLSDSGFYLCASGTGTGELFFGEGSRLTVL.

V and J are TRBV11-2 and TRBJ2-5, with 9 bases that match TRBD1. This CDR3 is 15 amino acids long. Germline assignment: CDR1 SGHAT and CDR2 FQNNGV. The V segment lost 4 bases and the J segment 5 bases; nucleotides outside the gene matches: 8. CDR3 loop: CASSSGQGRPETQYF. Here the CDR3 DNA reads TGTGCCAGCAGCTCCGGACAGGGGAGGCCGGAGACCCAGTACTTC.

In its sample, this clone was seen a few times. This chain's CDR3 is CASSPWTSGGNQETQYF. CDR3 nucleotide sequence: TGTGCCAGCAGCCCATGGACTAGCGGGGGGAACCAAGAGACCCAGTACTTC. The chain combines TRBV11-3 with TRBJ2-5, with 14 nucleotides matching TRBD2. The CDR3 covers 17 residues. Germline V gives CDR1 SGHNT, CDR2 YENEEA. Germline trimming cut 5 bases from V and 0 bases from J; bases unmatched to any gene: 5.

A word on this clone: Other DNA sequences in the sample encode the same CDR3. V and J are TRBV19 and TRBJ1-4, with D possibly being TRBD1 (5 bases). V was clipped by 7 bases and J by 0 bases, with 9 bases between them. The CDR3 has 14 amino acids. Germline V lookup: CDR1 LNHDA, CDR2 SQIVND (reference sequence). CDR3 amino acids: CASMGGATNEKLFF. CDR3 nucleotides: TGTGCCAGTATGGGGGGGGCAACTAATGAAAAACTGTTTTTT.

The rearrangement joins TRBV29-1 to TRBJ2-2; D is unclear. The germline gives CDR1 SQVTM, CDR2 ANQGSEA. The CDR3 has 13 residues. V was cut by 3 bases and J by 6 bases, with 11 bases left in between. The DNA of the CDR3 is TGCAGCGTTGACGGCAGACTTCCCGGGGAGCTGTTTTTT. As protein: CSVDGRLPGELFF.

A single count supports this clone. Other DNA sequences in the same sample also yield this CDR3. The chain carries TRBV2 and TRBJ1-2; D is unclear. CDR3 length: 13 amino acids. The V gene's germline CDR1 is SNHLY and CDR2 FYNNEI. V was pared by 3 bases and J by 0 bases, with 5 bases between. Here the CDR3 reads CASSDRSNYGYTF. DNA of the CDR3: TGTGCCAGCAGTGACAGGTCTAACTATGGCTACACCTTC.